The T cell receptor (beta chain) described here comes from a study of cytomegalovirus exposure and HLA in healthy donors. Study-wide results and caveats: Later analysis showed TCR association rates varying by HLA locus, highest for DRB1 and lowest for HLA-C. What a later analysis showed was that several of the most significant clusters appeared linked to common viral pathogens. In a later analysis, TCR beta V- and J-gene trimming showed a link to a missense DCLRE1C variant.

Every donor was a healthy person donating bone marrow. This clone is a singleton in its sample. Its specificity is unknown. The PCR contained 60 Vbeta and 13 Jbeta primers. Measured with immunoSEQ multiplex PCR; TCRdb has only the in-frame clones, and not every one. The sample holds tens of thousands of clones; 82% are singletons and the top ten take roughly a tenth. The CDR3 consists of 15 residues. Germline lookup yields CDR1 LNHNV and CDR2 YYDKDF (reference sequence). The V end was cut by 3 bases, the J end by 5 bases, with 16 bases between. The TCR was taken from a woman in her late teens or twenties in good health and CMV-seropositive. What was sequenced was PBMCs. V gene TRBV15 combines with J gene TRBJ2-5; weak D call: TRBD1 (6 bases). CDR3: CATSSMRQVMETQYF. The CDR3 bases are TGTGCCACCAGCAGTATGAGACAGGTGATGGAGACCCAGTACTTC.